This T cell receptor beta chain appears in the sequencing data of a study of CD8 T cells in Susac syndrome. The study sequenced TCR beta in blood CD8+ and CD4+ T cells. Through negative isolation, CD4+ and CD8+ T cells were obtained, while TEMRA cells were enriched using FACS. A note on this clonotype: Its antigen is not known.

Random hexamers were used to reverse transcribe roughly 0.5 to 1 ug of RNA. Multiplex immunoSEQ PCR targeted 54 Vbeta and 13 Jbeta TCR beta segments. TCRdb analysed the immunoSEQ multiplex PCR reads with MiXCR anew, one entry per CDR3 protein. The sample has approximately 54,000 distinct CDR3 sequences, 95% seen once; the top ten hold approximately 0.8%. This CDR3 comprises 13 residues. Deletions cut 9 bases from V and 1 base from J, with 12 bases between. Per germline, CDR1 LNHNV and CDR2 YYDKDF (reference sequence). Findings and limits, study-wide: Individuals included in the TCR sequencing and HLA analysis were acknowledged by the study to be relatively few in number.

This TCR came from a human donor with Susac syndrome. Sequenced sample: CD8+ T cells from PBMCs. The rearrangement uses TRBV15 and TRBJ2-5; the D gene is possibly TRBD2 (5 bases). The CDR3 region has the DNA TGTGCCACTGGGGTAGGGAGCCAAGAGACCCAGTACTTC. Translation: CATGVGSQETQYF.